The 27 T cell receptor beta chains reported below all come from one sample, sequenced in a study of cytomegalovirus exposure and HLA in healthy donors. PCR employed 60 Vbeta and 13 Jbeta primers. The protocol was immunoSEQ multiplex PCR, while the TCRdb copy is restricted to in-frame clones and leaves out a portion. The sample has about 100,000 clones, around 73% seen once; the top ten hold 7.8%. The specimen sequenced was PBMCs. Receptors were obtained from a man aged 25 to 40 in good health and CMV-seronegative.

J is TRBJ1-5 and V is TRBV7-2; 7 bases fit TRBD1. This CDR3 comprises 13 residues. V gave up 5 bases and J gave up 11 bases; unmatched junction bases: 9. CDR1 is SGHTA and CDR2 is FQGNSA in the germline V gene. The CDR3 DNA reads TGTGCCAGCAGCGGACAGGTGCAGGAGGCCCAGCATTTT. It specifies CASSGQVQEAQHF. Full variable domain (missing parts from reference TRBV7-2 and TRBJ1-5): GAGVSQSPSNKVTEKGKDVELRCDPISGHTALYWYRQSLGQGLEFLIYFQGNSAPDKSGLPSDRFSAERTGGSVSTLTIQRTQQEDSAVYLCASSGQVQEAQHFGDGTRLSIL.

The CDR3 DNA reads TGTGCCAGCAGTCGCGGCCAGGGGCCCCGCGAGACCCAGTACTTC. Its translation: CASSRGQGPRETQYF. This sequence joins TRBV6-5 and TRBJ2-5, with a tentative D call TRBD1 (6 bases). The V gene's germline CDR1 is MNHEY and CDR2 SVGAGI. This CDR3 has 15 amino acids. The V end lost 5 bases, the J end lost 5 bases, and 18 bases lay between the germline ends.

This rearrangement joins TRBV9 to TRBJ2-3; TRBD1 agrees at 9 bases. The germline gives CDR1 SGDLS, CDR2 YYNGEE. This CDR3 has 15 residues. The V gene end was trimmed by 4 bases and the J gene end by 3 bases; junction bases not matched to a gene: 6. CDR3 residues: CASSLRDRVTDTQYF. The CDR3 coding sequence is TGTGCCAGCAGCCTCCGGGACAGGGTGACAGATACGCAGTATTTT.

The chain has TRBV5-1 and TRBJ2-5; D gene unclear. CDR1 and CDR2 (germline): SGHRS, YFSETQ. The V and J ends lost 4 bases and 5 bases respectively, with 15 bases between them. This CDR3 contains 14 residues. In DNA, the CDR3 is TGCGCCAGCAGCCGCGGCGATGGTGCGGAGACCCAGTACTTC. Translation: CASSRGDGAETQYF.

The rearrangement links TRBV6-5 to TRBJ1-1, with a tentative D call TRBD1 (5 bases). The V gene lost 2 bases and the J gene lost 1 base, with 8 bases spanning the gap. Germline V gene data show CDR1 as MNHEY and CDR2 as SVGAGI. This CDR3 spans 14 amino acids. CDR3 in DNA: TGTGCCAGCAGTTACAATCAGGGGAACACTGAAGCTTTCTTT. It specifies CASSYNQGNTEAFF.

The chain couples TRBV7-6 to TRBJ2-6, with 8 bases matching TRBD1. CDR1 and CDR2 from the germline V gene are SGHVS and FNYEAQ. V lost 0 bases to trimming and J lost 4 bases; unmatched junction nucleotides: 2. This CDR3 has 16 residues. CDR3 nucleotide sequence: TGTGCCAGCAGCTTAGCGCAGGGGGCAGGGGCCAACGTCCTGACTTTC. This encodes CASSLAQGAGANVLTF.

CDR3 in amino acids: CASSLPHYGTGSTYEQYF. The CDR3 DNA reads as TGTGCCAGCAGTTTACCTCACTACGGGACAGGGTCCACCTACGAGCAGTACTTC. The chain is built from TRBV28 and TRBJ2-7; 9 bases agree with TRBD1. The germline gives CDR1 MDHEN, CDR2 SYDVKM. The CDR3 is made up of 18 amino acids. J lost 2 bases, V lost 2 bases, and 13 bases had no gene match.

This chain joins TRBV4-2 and TRBJ2-2; 12 bases match TRBD2. V trimming: 0 bases; J trimming: 2 bases; junction bases outside the gene matches: 4. Germline lookup yields CDR1 LGHNA and CDR2 YNFKEQ. This CDR3 spans 18 amino acids. The DNA for the CDR3 is TGTGCCAGCAGCCAAGACGGGACTAGCGGGTTTAACACCGGGGAGCTGTTTTTT. As protein: CASSQDGTSGFNTGELFF.

The chain links TRBV7-2 to TRBJ2-3, with TRBD2 matching 9 bases. The J segment lost 2 bases and the V segment lost 2 bases, leaving 8 bases of the junction unmatched. This CDR3 region has 17 residues. Germline CDR1 and CDR2: SGHTA and FQGNSA. CDR3 residues: CASSLSNSGGFTDTQYF. DNA of the CDR3: TGTGCCAGCAGCTTAAGTAATAGCGGGGGCTTCACAGATACGCAGTATTTT.

V usage is TRBV5-4 and J usage is TRBJ2-3; TRBD1 agrees at 10 bases. There are 17 residues in the CDR3. V shed 4 bases and J 5 bases; nucleotides not matched to a gene: 13. Germline lookup yields CDR1 SGHNT and CDR2 YYREEE (reference sequence). CDR3 DNA: TGTGCCAGCAGCCCCAGCTTAGACAGGGGGCGGTTAGATACGCAGTATTTT. Protein product: CASSPSLDRGRLDTQYF.

Only one count was recorded for this clone. The V and J genes are TRBV14 and TRBJ1-2; no definite D call. Trimming left V 1 base short and J 2 bases short, with 8 bases between. CDR1 and CDR2 from the germline V gene are SGHDN and FVKESK. CDR3 length equals 14 residues. CDR3: CASSQVKQNYGYTF. As DNA, the CDR3 is TGTGCCAGCAGCCAAGTAAAACAGAACTATGGCTACACCTTC. Looking up the rest from reference TRBV14 and TRBJ1-2 gives the full variable domain: EAGVTQFPSHSVIEKGQTVTLRCDPISGHDNLYWYRRVMGKEIKFLLHFVKESKQDESGMPNNRFLAERTGGTYSTLKVQPAELEDSGVYFCASSQVKQNYGYTFGSGTRLTVV.

V is TRBV27 and J is TRBJ1-1; 9 bases align to TRBD1. This CDR3 has 14 amino acids. V gave up 5 bases and J gave up 2 bases; unmatched junction bases: 3. CDR1 is MNHEY, CDR2 SMNVEV, per germline (reference sequence). As DNA, the CDR3 is TGTGCCAGCAGTCGACAGGGGGATAACACTGAAGCTTTCTTT. Encoded protein: CASSRQGDNTEAFF.

The CDR3 DNA reads TGCGCCAGCAGTGAGTCAGGGACTGGAGAGACCCAGTACTTC. Its translation is CASSESGTGETQYF. V usage is TRBV10-1 and J usage is TRBJ2-5; TRBD2 might be the D (6 bases). Trimming took off 0 bases at V and 4 bases at J, with 9 bases between the two ends. This CDR3 region has 14 residues. Germline V gene data show CDR1 as WNHNN and CDR2 as SYGVQD (reference sequence).

The chain couples TRBV2 to TRBJ1-1; D remains ambiguous. The germline V and J ends were trimmed by 5 bases and 6 bases, with 19 bases remaining between them. This CDR3 region has 15 residues. CDR1 is SNHLY and CDR2 is FYNNEI in the germline V gene. The CDR3 loop is CASSPQPAGNPEAFF. CDR3 coding DNA: TGTGCCAGCAGTCCGCAACCAGCAGGCAATCCTGAAGCTTTCTTT.

The V call is TRBV4-1, the J call TRBJ1-1; D is possibly TRBD1 (5 bases). Trimming stripped 0 bases from V and 5 bases from J, with 10 bases between. Germline V CDR1 and CDR2: MGHRA, YSYEKL. CDR3 length equals 14 residues. The CDR3 region is CASSQDRTRTEAFF. CDR3 DNA: TGCGCCAGCAGCCAAGATCGGACACGGACTGAAGCTTTCTTT.

The chain combines TRBV7-3 with TRBJ1-1; D is uncertain. The CDR3 runs 15 residues. CDR1 SGHTA and CDR2 FQGTGA come from the germline V gene. V lost 5 bases, J lost 3 bases, and 16 bases lay in between. The CDR3 here is CASSLVSGVHTEAFF. CDR3 bases: TGTGCCAGCAGCCTAGTGTCCGGGGTCCACACTGAAGCTTTCTTT. The full variable domain, its missing parts supplied by reference TRBV7-3 and TRBJ1-1, is GAGVSQTPSNKVTEKGKYVELRCDPISGHTALYWYRQSLGQGPEFLIYFQGTGAADDSGLPNDRFFAVRPEGSVSTLKIQRTERGDSAVYLCASSLVSGVHTEAFFGQGTRLTVV.

The genes are TRBV6-4 and TRBJ1-2, with D possibly TRBD1 on 6 matching bases. The CDR3 extends over 15 amino acids. Trimming stripped 6 bases from V and 2 bases from J, with 16 bases between. Germline-derived CDR1 and CDR2 are MRHNA and SNTAGT. In nucleotides, the CDR3 is TGTGCCAGCAGACCGACCAGGGGTTCAAACTATGGCTACACCTTC. Amino acid sequence: CASRPTRGSNYGYTF.

This clone was seen only once. The chain is built from TRBV28 and TRBJ1-1; possible D gene TRBD1, 6 bases. V was trimmed by 2 bases and J by 4 bases, leaving 11 bases between them. The germline V gene encodes CDR1 MDHEN and CDR2 SYDVKM. The CDR3 runs 14 residues. The CDR3 sequence is CASSLRQEFTEAFF. As DNA, the CDR3 is TGTGCCAGCAGTTTAAGACAGGAATTCACTGAAGCTTTCTTT.

This sequence joins TRBV27 and TRBJ2-3; 15 bases are a match to TRBD2. V shed 10 bases, J shed 5 bases, and the junction held 7 bases outside the gene matches. Germline CDR1 is MNHEY and CDR2 is SMNVEV (reference sequence). CDR3 length: 15 residues. CDR3 sequence (DNA): TGTGCCACCCTGGGACTAGCGGGAGGCGAAGATACGCAGTATTTT. Amino acid sequence: CATLGLAGGEDTQYF.

This clone was observed a handful of times. The chain recombines TRBV5-1 with TRBJ1-4; 8 bases are a match to TRBD1. The trim removed 0 bases at V and 0 bases at J, leaving 4 bases unmatched. The CDR3 covers 17 residues. Germline CDR1 is SGHRS and CDR2 is YFSETQ. CDR3 sequence reads: CASSLDTGGATNEKLFF. The CDR3 nucleotides are TGCGCCAGCAGCTTGGATACAGGGGGTGCAACTAATGAAAAACTGTTTTTT.

This clone was recorded once. The chain uses TRBV11-2 and TRBJ2-7; D perhaps matches TRBD2 (5 bases). Trimming pared 1 base from V and 7 bases from J, leaving 14 bases between. Per the germline V gene, CDR1 is SGHAT and CDR2 is FQNNGV. The CDR3 consists of 14 residues. CDR3 DNA sequence: TGTGCCAGCAGCTTAGGAGGGTCGGAGCGTGAGCAGTACTTC. Protein product: CASSLGGSEREQYF.

This clone was seen a handful of times. The chain joins TRBV28 to TRBJ1-2, with D possibly being TRBD1 (6 bases). Germline CDR1 reads MDHEN; CDR2 reads SYDVKM. V lost 6 bases and J lost 7, with 15 bases in between. The CDR3 loop spans 13 amino acids. The CDR3 loop reads CASRLVGASGYTF. The DNA for the CDR3 is TGTGCCAGCAGACTTGTGGGGGCTTCTGGCTACACCTTC.

A single count supports this clone. This sequence joins TRBV5-1 and TRBJ2-4; 12 nucleotides align to TRBD2. Per the germline V gene, CDR1 is SGHRS and CDR2 is YFSETQ. After removal of 4 bases from V and 7 bases from J, the junction contained 6 bases not matched to a gene. The CDR3 totals 15 residues. The CDR3 DNA reads as TGCGCCAGCAGCACCCGACTAGCGGGAGAGAACATTCAGTACTTC. As protein: CASSTRLAGENIQYF. The full variable domain, rest sourced from reference TRBV5-1 and TRBJ2-4, is KAGVTQTPRYLIKTRGQQVTLSCSPISGHRSVSWYQQTPGQGLQFLFEYFSETQRNKGNFPGRFSGRQFSNSRSEMNVSTLELGDSALYLCASSTRLAGENIQYFGAGTRLSVL.

This clone was picked up a small number of times. This chain links TRBV7-3 with TRBJ1-1; D not certain. This CDR3 has 13 residues. The V end lost 2 bases, the J end lost 4 bases, and 8 bases lay between the germline ends. The germline V gene encodes CDR1 SGHTA and CDR2 FQGTGA. The CDR3 nucleotides read TGTGCCAGCAGCTTAGACTACAGCACTGAAGCTTTCTTT. Its translation: CASSLDYSTEAFF.

This clone is a singleton in its sample. CDR3 sequence reads: CASSLAQGDYNEQFF. The CDR3 DNA follows: TGCGCCAGCAGCTTGGCACAGGGGGACTACAATGAGCAGTTCTTC. The rearrangement links TRBV5-1 to TRBJ2-1; 8 bases fit TRBD1. CDR1 and CDR2 from the germline V gene are SGHRS and YFSETQ. CDR3 length: 15 amino acids. V shed 0 bases and J 3 bases; nucleotides not matched to a gene: 2.

The chain is built from TRBV5-1 and TRBJ2-2, with D possibly TRBD2 on 5 matching bases. The CDR3 runs to 13 residues. Germline-derived CDR1 and CDR2 are SGHRS and YFSETQ. V lost 6 bases to trimming and J lost 0 bases, with 6 bases between them. The CDR3 DNA reads TGCGCCAGCACGGGGTCGAACACCGGGGAGCTGTTTTTT. Its protein product is CASTGSNTGELFF.

This clone turned up a few times. V usage is TRBV28 and J usage is TRBJ2-5; no reliable D call. V lost 2 bases and J lost 7, with 17 bases in between. This CDR3 region has 15 residues. Germline V gene lookup returns CDR1 MDHEN and CDR2 SYDVKM. The DNA of the CDR3 is TGTGCCAGCAGTTTAAACGGAGCGATCGTGGGGACCCAGTACTTC. It is translated as CASSLNGAIVGTQYF. Variable domain in full (rest from reference TRBV28 and TRBJ2-5): DVKVTQSSRYLVKRTGEKVFLECVQDMDHENMFWYRQDPGLGLRLIYFSYDVKMKEKGDIPEGYSVSREKKERFSLILESASTNQTSMYLCASSLNGAIVGTQYFGPGTRLLVL.